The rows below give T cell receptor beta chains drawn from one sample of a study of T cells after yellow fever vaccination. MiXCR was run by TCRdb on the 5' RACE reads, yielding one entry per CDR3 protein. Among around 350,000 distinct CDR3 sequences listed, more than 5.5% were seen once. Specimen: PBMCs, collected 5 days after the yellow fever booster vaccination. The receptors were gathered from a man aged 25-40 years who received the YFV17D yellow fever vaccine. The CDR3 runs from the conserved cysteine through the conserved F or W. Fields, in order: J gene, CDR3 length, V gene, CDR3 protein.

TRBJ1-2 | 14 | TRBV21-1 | CASSNIAIPYGYTF
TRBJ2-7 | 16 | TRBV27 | CASSLSRAGASYEQYF
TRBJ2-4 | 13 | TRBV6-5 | CASSYTPGDIQYF
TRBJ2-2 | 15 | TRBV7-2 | CASSPTGGFTGELFF
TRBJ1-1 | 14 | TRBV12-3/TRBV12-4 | CASSFTGLNTEAFF
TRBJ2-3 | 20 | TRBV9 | CASSAGPGPRTLSSTDTQYF
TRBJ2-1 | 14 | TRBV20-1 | CSARTGGTYNEQFF
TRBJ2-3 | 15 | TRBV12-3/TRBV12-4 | CASSSRTLQGDTQYF
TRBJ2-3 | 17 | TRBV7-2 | CASSFLPSGGRSDTQYF
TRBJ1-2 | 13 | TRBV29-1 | CSVPQGSPYGYTF
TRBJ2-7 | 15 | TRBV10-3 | CAISEASGPSYEQYF
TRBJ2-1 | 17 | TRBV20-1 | CSARDWASGRAYNEQFF
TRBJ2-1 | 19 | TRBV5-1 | CASSLGVLLAGGRPIEQFF
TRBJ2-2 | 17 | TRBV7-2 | CASSPTRTSVFTGELFF
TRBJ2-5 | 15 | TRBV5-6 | CASANPNRAEETQYF
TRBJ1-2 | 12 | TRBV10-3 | CAIGQGNYGYTF
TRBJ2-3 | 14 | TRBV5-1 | CASNGGSTTDTQYF
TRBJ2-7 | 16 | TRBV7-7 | CASSPRPGPSTYEQYF
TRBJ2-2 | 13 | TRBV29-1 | CSVQTTGDGELFF
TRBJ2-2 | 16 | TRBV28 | CASSRPLSTNTGELFF
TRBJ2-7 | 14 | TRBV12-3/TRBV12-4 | CASSKWDSSYEQYF
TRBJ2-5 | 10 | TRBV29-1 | CSVKKETQYF
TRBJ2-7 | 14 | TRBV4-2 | CASSQGLTPPEQYF
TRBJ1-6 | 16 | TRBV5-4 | CASSLVGGRANSPLHF
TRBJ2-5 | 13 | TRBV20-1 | CSAARQTQETQYF
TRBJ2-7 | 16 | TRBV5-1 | CASSLGVAGGTYEQYF
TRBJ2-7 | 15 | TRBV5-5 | CASSLGEALTYEQYF
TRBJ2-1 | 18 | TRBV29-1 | CSVEPDRGWLSSYNEQFF
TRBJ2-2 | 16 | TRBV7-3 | CASSPQTAINTGELFF
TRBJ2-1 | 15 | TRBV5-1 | CASSPRTASYNEQFF
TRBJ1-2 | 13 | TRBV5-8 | CASSLNVDYGYTF
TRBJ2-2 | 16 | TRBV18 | CASSPTLDRGTGELFF
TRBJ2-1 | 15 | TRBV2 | CASSADSGRVNEQFF
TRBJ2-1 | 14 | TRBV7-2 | CASSSQTSVIEQFF
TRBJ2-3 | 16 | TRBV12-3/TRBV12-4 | CASSFGGAGVTDTQYF
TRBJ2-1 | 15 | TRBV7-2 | CASSEGGQGYNEQFF
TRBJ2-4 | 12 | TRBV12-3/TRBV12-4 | CASSLDTAGIYF
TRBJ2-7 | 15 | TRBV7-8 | CASSSIAGYSYEQYF
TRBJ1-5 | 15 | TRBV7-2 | CASSPADLGDQPQHF